One sample yielded the 15 T cell receptor beta chains listed below, sequenced in a study of tumor-infiltrating lymphocytes in localized non-small cell lung cancer. The protocol was immunoSEQ multiplex PCR, while the TCRdb copy is restricted to in-frame clones and leaves out a portion. This sample has about 9,700 clones, with 60% to 80% found just once. Sequencing was done on a sample of lung tumor tissue. The receptors were gathered from a human donor with non-small cell lung cancer.

This clone has more than one count but fewer than ten. The rearrangement joins TRBV5-5 to TRBJ1-3, with TRBD1 matching over 8 bases. The CDR3 sequence is 16 residues long. Germline values: CDR1 SGHKS, CDR2 YYEKEE (reference sequence). With V trimmed by 4 bases and J by 1 base, 7 bases remained unmatched. This chain's CDR3 is CASSVGQDPSGNTIYF. CDR3 DNA: TGTGCCAGCAGCGTGGGACAGGACCCTTCTGGAAACACCATATATTTT.

V usage is TRBV18 and J usage is TRBJ1-2; TRBD1 agrees at 10 bases. Germline lookup yields CDR1 KGHSH and CDR2 LQKENI. This CDR3 region has 15 residues. Trimming at V came to 4 bases and at J to 3 bases, leaving 5 bases not matched to a gene. In DNA form, the CDR3 reads TGTGCCAGCTCACAGGGACAGGGGTTGGACTATGGCTACACCTTC. Protein: CASSQGQGLDYGYTF.

V is TRBV4-2 and J is TRBJ2-2; 8 bases match TRBD1. The germline CDR1 and CDR2 sequences are LGHNA and YNFKEQ. The CDR3 spans 15 residues. V lost 0 bases to trimming and J lost 4 bases; unmatched junction nucleotides: 1. The CDR3 here is CASSQDRGRTGELFF. As DNA, the CDR3 is TGTGCCAGCAGCCAAGACAGGGGGCGCACCGGGGAGCTGTTTTTT.

This sequence joins TRBV18 and TRBJ2-7; no clear D. Trimming stripped 2 bases from V and 3 bases from J, with 8 bases between. The CDR3 length is 13 residues. The germline V gene has CDR1 KGHSH and CDR2 LQKENI. The chain's CDR3 is CASSPAQYYEQYF. CDR3 DNA sequence: TGTGCCAGCTCACCAGCCCAGTACTACGAGCAGTACTTC. Full variable domain (outside the CDR3, taken from reference TRBV18 and TRBJ2-7): NAGVMQNPRHLVRRRGQEARLRCSPMKGHSHVYWYRQLPEEGLKFMVYLQKENIIDESGMPKERFSAEFPKEGPSILRIQQVVRGDSAAYFCASSPAQYYEQYFGPGTRLTVT.

The CDR3 here is CASSSFQDLGTEAFF. CDR3 DNA: TGCGCCAGCAGTTCCTTCCAGGACTTGGGCACTGAAGCTTTCTTT. The chain uses TRBV5-1 and TRBJ1-1, with D uncertain. V gave up 5 bases and J gave up 4 bases, with 18 bases separating them. Germline CDR1 reads SGHRS; CDR2 reads YFSETQ. This CDR3 is 15 amino acids long. Filled out from reference TRBV5-1 and TRBJ1-1, the complete variable domain reads KAGVTQTPRYLIKTRGQQVTLSCSPISGHRSVSWYQQTPGQGLQFLFEYFSETQRNKGNFPGRFSGRQFSNSRSEMNVSTLELGDSALYLCASSSFQDLGTEAFFGQGTRLTVV.

V is TRBV7-9 and J is TRBJ2-7, with 7 bases that match TRBD1. V lost 6 bases and J lost 3; bases outside the gene matches: 14. The CDR3 consists of 16 residues. Germline lookup yields CDR1 SEHNR and CDR2 FQNEAQ (reference sequence). The CDR3 here is CASSPGQKSHSYEQYF. Here the CDR3 DNA reads TGTGCCAGCAGTCCGGGACAGAAAAGTCACAGCTACGAGCAGTACTTC.

The chain is built from TRBV5-1 and TRBJ2-7, with a tentative D call TRBD2 (5 bases). The CDR3 runs to 13 residues. Trimming took off 6 bases at V and 6 bases at J, with 16 bases between the two ends. Germline V gives CDR1 SGHRS, CDR2 YFSETQ. CDR3 bases: TGCGCCAGCACGTCTAGCCCTCGGGGCGAGCAGTACTTC. This gives the protein CASTSSPRGEQYF.

V and J are TRBV7-2 and TRBJ2-5; tentatively, D is TRBD2 (5 bases). Germline-derived CDR1 and CDR2 are SGHTA and FQGNSA. There are 16 residues in the CDR3. Trimming took off 0 bases at V and 1 base at J, with 12 bases between the two ends. CDR3 nucleotides: TGTGCCAGCAGCTTAGCGCTACGGGGTCGCCAAGAGACCCAGTACTTC. Encoded protein: CASSLALRGRQETQYF.

This clone was detected a few times. This sample includes further DNA sequences coding for the same CDR3. The chain recombines TRBV30 with TRBJ1-1, with D maybe TRBD1 (5 bases). V was shortened by 4 bases and J by 0 bases, with 12 bases between the two germline ends. Looked up from germline, CDR1 is GTSNPN and CDR2 is SVGIG (reference sequence). The CDR3 consists of 14 residues. CDR3 sequence reads: CAWNLGQVNTEAFF. The DNA of the CDR3 is TGTGCCTGGAACCTGGGGCAGGTGAACACTGAAGCTTTCTTT.

The table lists this clone with a few counts. The rearrangement joins TRBV18 to TRBJ2-3; possible D gene TRBD1, 5 bases. In germline, CDR1 is KGHSH, CDR2 LQKENI. With 3 bases removed from V and 5 bases from J, the gap between germline ends came to 9 bases. This CDR3 has 13 residues. The CDR3 loop is CASSPQGVDTQYF. For the CDR3, the DNA is TGTGCCAGCTCACCGCAGGGCGTAGATACGCAGTATTTT.

This chain uses TRBV9 with TRBJ2-2, with 7 bases aligning to TRBD1. This CDR3 is 15 amino acids long. Unmatched junction bases numbered 6, after V lost 4 bases and J lost 3 bases. The germline V gene encodes CDR1 SGDLS and CDR2 YYNGEE. This CDR3 is CASSLQGTHTGELFF. The CDR3 coding sequence is TGTGCCAGCAGCTTACAGGGGACCCACACCGGGGAGCTGTTTTTT.

V and J are TRBV7-9 and TRBJ1-6; 8 bases map to TRBD1. Germline V gives CDR1 SEHNR, CDR2 FQNEAQ (reference sequence). This CDR3 has 16 amino acids. V dropped 5 bases and J dropped 6; count of bases not matched to a gene: 9. The CDR3 DNA sequence: TGTGCCAGCAGCATACAATCTGGACAGGGTAATTCACCCCTCCACTTT. Translation: CASSIQSGQGNSPLHF.

This clone was observed a handful of times. This chain connects TRBV4-1 to TRBJ2-7; TRBD2 matches 8 bases. The CDR3 covers 19 residues. Trimming removed 0 bases from V and 0 bases from J; junction bases left unmatched: 13. Germline V CDR1 and CDR2: MGHRA, YSYEKL. For the CDR3, the DNA is TGCGCCAGCAGCCAAGATCCGTCGGCGGGAGGCCTTTCCTCCTACGAGCAGTACTTC. Translated, it gives CASSQDPSAGGLSSYEQYF.

This clone has a handful of counts. The CDR3 is CASSKADRNTGELFF. The DNA for the CDR3 is TGTGCCAGCAGCAAGGCCGACCGGAACACCGGGGAGCTGTTTTTT. The rearrangement joins TRBV7-8 to TRBJ2-2; no reliable D call. V was cut by 5 bases and J by 1 base, with 11 bases left in between. This CDR3 contains 15 residues. Germline values: CDR1 SGHVS, CDR2 FQNEAQ.

This chain joins TRBV11-1 and TRBJ2-2; 9 bases agree with TRBD2. Germline values: CDR1 SGHAT, CDR2 FQDESV (reference sequence). The J segment lost 3 bases and the V segment lost 1 base, leaving 3 bases of the junction unmatched. The CDR3 runs 16 residues. The chain's CDR3 is CASSLDSGRYTGELFF. The DNA for the CDR3 is TGTGCCAGCAGCTTAGATAGCGGGAGATACACCGGGGAGCTGTTTTTT.